A single sample is the source of the 9 T cell receptor beta chains below, sequenced in a study of shared clonotypes between healthy human individuals. CD8 cells regarded as naive lacked CD45RO, were positively chosen for CCR7, and omitted terminally differentiated effector memory CD45RA+ cells. Assay: immunoSEQ multiplex PCR; the TCRdb copy retains only in-frame clones and omits some. The sample carries about 580,000 clones, 98% recorded once. The sequencing sample was made of naive CD8+ T cells sorted from blood. The receptors were gathered from a man aged 25-45 years in good health.

The gene calls are TRBV4-2 and TRBJ2-7, with TRBD2 matching 10 bases. CDR1 is LGHNA and CDR2 is YNFKEQ in the germline V gene. V shed 3 bases and J 1 base; nucleotides not matched to a gene: 6. The CDR3 loop spans 16 amino acids. The DNA for the CDR3 is TGTGCCAGCAGCCAGAGCCGGACTAGCGGTTCCTACGAGCAGTACTTC. This gives the protein CASSQSRTSGSYEQYF.

Concerning this clone itself: Additional DNA sequences in this sample encode the identical CDR3. The chain joins TRBV5-1 to TRBJ2-7; D remains unclear. The CDR3 loop spans 14 amino acids. Trimming took off 0 bases at V and 0 bases at J, with 7 bases between the two ends. Looked up from germline, CDR1 is SGHRS and CDR2 is YFSETQ. The CDR3 DNA follows: TGCGCCAGCAGCTTGGGGGATAGCTCCTACGAGCAGTACTTC. Translating gives CASSLGDSSYEQYF.

This chain links TRBV6-6 with TRBJ2-2; D is unresolved. CDR3 length: 14 amino acids. The V end lost 0 bases, the J end lost 1 base, and 3 bases lay between the germline ends. The germline gives CDR1 MNHNY, CDR2 SVGAGI (reference sequence). The CDR3, as DNA: TGTGCCAGCAGTTACTCTCTGAACACCGGGGAGCTGTTTTTT. Its translation is CASSYSLNTGELFF.

The chain uses TRBV11-2 and TRBJ2-7; 9 bases fit TRBD1. The ends lost 5 bases at V and 3 bases at J; junction bases unmatched: 8. CDR3 size: 15 residues. The germline V gene has CDR1 SGHAT and CDR2 FQNNGV. Here the CDR3 reads CASSIGTGRIYEQYF. CDR3 coding DNA: TGTGCCAGCAGCATCGGGACAGGGCGAATCTACGAGCAGTACTTC.

This chain joins TRBV7-9 and TRBJ2-1; TRBD2 aligns across 14 bases. Germline V gene data show CDR1 as SEHNR and CDR2 as FQNEAQ (reference sequence). The CDR3 consists of 19 residues. The junction had 10 bases not matched to a gene; V was cut back by 5 bases and J by 1 base. For the CDR3, the DNA is TGTGCCAGCAGCCCGACCGGGACTAGCGGGAGAGGATCCTACAATGAGCAGTTCTTC. It encodes CASSPTGTSGRGSYNEQFF.

CDR3 sequence (DNA): TGTGCCTGGAGTGTGGGTACAGGGAGCACAGATACGCAGTATTTT. Its translation: CAWSVGTGSTDTQYF. The chain has TRBV30 and TRBJ2-3; TRBD1 is a possible D gene (6 bases). V was pared by 0 bases and J by 0 bases, with 10 bases between. Looked up from germline, CDR1 is GTSNPN and CDR2 is SVGIG (reference sequence). The CDR3 extends over 15 amino acids. Using reference TRBV30 and TRBJ2-3 for the parts outside the CDR3, the full variable domain is SQTIHQWPATLVQPVGSPLSLECTVEGTSNPNLYWYRQAAGRGLQLLFYSVGIGQISSEVPQNLSASRPQDRQFILSSKKLLLSDSGFYLCAWSVGTGSTDTQYFGPGTRLTVL.

The J gene is TRBJ2-1, the V gene TRBV5-1; 11 bases match TRBD2. This CDR3 region has 18 residues. After removal of 3 bases from V and 0 bases from J, the junction contained 8 bases not matched to a gene. The germline CDR1 and CDR2 sequences are SGHRS and YFSETQ. Here the CDR3 DNA reads TGCGCCAGCAGCTCTGGGACTAGCGGATTAAGCTCCTACAATGAGCAGTTCTTC. This codes for CASSSGTSGLSSYNEQFF. The whole variable domain, remainder taken from reference TRBV5-1 and TRBJ2-1, is KAGVTQTPRYLIKTRGQQVTLSCSPISGHRSVSWYQQTPGQGLQFLFEYFSETQRNKGNFPGRFSGRQFSNSRSEMNVSTLELGDSALYLCASSSGTSGLSSYNEQFFGPGTRLTVL.

The chain employs TRBV11-2 and TRBJ2-3, with 7 bases that match TRBD2. The V and J ends lost 3 bases and 3 bases, in that order; junction bases with no gene match: 9. CDR1 is SGHAT, CDR2 FQNNGV, per germline. This CDR3 spans 16 amino acids. In nucleotides, the CDR3 is TGTGCCAGCAGCTTTTATCTTGGCGGGAGTACAGATACGCAGTATTTT. Protein product: CASSFYLGGSTDTQYF. Supplemented by reference TRBV11-2 and TRBJ2-3, the full variable domain reads EAGVAQSPRYKIIEKRQSVAFWCNPISGHATLYWYQQILGQGPKLLIQFQNNGVVDDSQLPKDRFSAERLKGVDSTLKIQPAKLEDSAVYLCASSFYLGGSTDTQYFGPGTRLTVL.

CDR3 amino acids: CASSIEGQGSAEQFF. The CDR3 coding sequence is TGTGCCAGTAGTATAGAAGGACAGGGGTCGGCTGAGCAGTTCTTC. The chain joins TRBV19 to TRBJ2-1; 9 bases align to TRBD1. J lost 9 bases, V lost 0 bases, and 6 bases had no gene match. This CDR3 is built from 15 residues. Germline CDR1 reads LNHDA; CDR2 reads SQIVND (reference sequence). The variable domain in full, completed from reference TRBV19 and TRBJ2-1, reads DGGITQSPKYLFRKEGQNVTLSCEQNLNHDAMYWYRQDPGQGLRLIYYSQIVNDFQKGDIAEGYSVSREKKESFPLTVTSAQKNPTAFYLCASSIEGQGSAEQFFGPGTRLTVL.